These 20 T cell receptor beta chains share one sample of origin, sequenced in a study of T cells after yellow fever vaccination. One entry per CDR3 protein results from TCRdb running MiXCR on the 5' RACE reads. The sample includes roughly 160,000 distinct CDR3 sequences, about 7% of them seen just once. The sample consisted of CD4+ T cells sorted from PBMCs, taken 5 days after the first yellow fever vaccination. The source is a man between 18 and 35 years old who received the YFV17D yellow fever vaccine.

This clonotype was recorded a few times. The V and J genes are TRBV6-5 and TRBJ1-3; D call uncertain. Germline V gene data show CDR1 as MNHEY and CDR2 as SVGAGI. Trimming left V 0 bases short and J 2 bases short, with 8 bases between. The CDR3 sequence is 15 residues long. CDR3 in amino acids: CASSYSPGPGNTIYF. The CDR3 DNA reads TGTGCCAGCAGTTACTCGCCAGGTCCTGGAAACACCATATATTTT.

This clonotype has at least ten counts. This chain uses TRBV7-2 with TRBJ1-1; D possibly corresponds to TRBD1 (6 bases). V lost 2 bases and J lost 11, with 9 bases in between. Germline-derived CDR1 and CDR2 are SGHTA and FQGNSA. The CDR3 covers 11 residues. CDR3 nucleotide sequence: TGTGCCAGCAGCTTACGGGGGGCCGCTTTCTTT. Protein product: CASSLRGAAFF.

In its sample, this clonotype was seen many times. The chain carries TRBV29-1 and TRBJ2-1; 11 nucleotides agree with TRBD2. The CDR3 has 14 amino acids. V was pared by 7 bases and J by 4 bases, with 6 bases of the junction left unmatched. Germline CDR1 and CDR2: SQVTM and ANQGSEA. The CDR3 loop reads CSALAGGSYNEQFF. The CDR3 DNA reads TGCAGCGCTTTAGCGGGGGGGTCTTACAATGAGCAGTTCTTC.

This clonotype was picked up many times. The rearrangement joins TRBV7-2 to TRBJ1-5; no reliable D call. The germline gives CDR1 SGHTA, CDR2 FQGNSA. The CDR3 consists of 13 residues. V was trimmed by 5 bases and J by 5 bases, leaving 10 bases between them. This CDR3 reads CASSPNTDQPQHF. CDR3 DNA: TGTGCCAGCAGCCCAAATACAGATCAGCCCCAGCATTTT.

The genes are TRBV5-6 and TRBJ1-5, with a possible D match to TRBD1 (5 bases). Germline V gene data show CDR1 as SGHDT and CDR2 as YYEEEE. Trimming removed 1 base from V and 0 bases from J, with 11 bases in between. The CDR3 covers 16 residues. DNA for the CDR3: TGTGCCAGCAGCTTGCATGGCAGGGTTAGCAATCAGCCCCAGCATTTT. Residues: CASSLHGRVSNQPQHF.

This clonotype was counted ten times or more. The chain is built from TRBV5-1 and TRBJ1-2; D is unresolved. CDR1 and CDR2 from the germline V gene are SGHRS and YFSETQ. Between the trimmed V and J ends, which lost 0 bases and 2 bases, there was a span of 14 bases. CDR3 length: 16 residues. The CDR3 DNA reads TGCGCCAGCAGCTTGGGAGGTTCAACCGTAAACTATGGCTACACCTTC. This sequence encodes CASSLGGSTVNYGYTF.

The chain couples TRBV28 to TRBJ2-1, with 10 bases aligning to TRBD1. With V trimmed by 5 bases and J by 1 base, 5 bases remained unmatched. This CDR3 is 16 amino acids long. Germline-derived CDR1 and CDR2 are MDHEN and SYDVKM. The CDR3: CASSPRTGGSYNEQFF. The CDR3 bases are TGTGCCAGCAGTCCCCGGACAGGGGGTTCCTACAATGAGCAGTTCTTC.

This chain connects TRBV20-1 to TRBJ1-2; D is undetermined. The CDR3 runs to 14 residues. The V gene's germline CDR1 is DFQATT and CDR2 SNEGSKA (reference sequence). V lost 6 bases, J lost 4 bases, and 18 bases lay in between. The CDR3 DNA is TGCAGTGCCCTCGGAGGAGACCTTAGCTATGGCTACACCTTC. The encoded protein is CSALGGDLSYGYTF.

This clonotype was picked up many times. The chain is built from TRBV9 and TRBJ1-5; no clear D. The germline gives CDR1 SGDLS, CDR2 YYNGEE. V was clipped by 0 bases and J by 0 bases, with 7 bases between them. CDR3 length: 15 amino acids. The CDR3 coding sequence is TGTGCCAGCAGCGTAGACGGATATAGCAATCAGCCCCAGCATTTT. Protein: CASSVDGYSNQPQHF.

The sample holds many counts of this clonotype. The V gene is TRBV6-1, the J gene TRBJ2-1; TRBD2 matches 12 bases. CDR3 length equals 16 residues. V lost 3 bases, J lost 8 bases, and 8 bases stayed unmatched. Germline V lookup: CDR1 MNHNS, CDR2 SASEGT. Here the CDR3 reads CASSDPLAGGRDEQFF. In nucleotides, the CDR3 is TGTGCCAGCAGTGACCCCCTAGCGGGGGGGCGCGATGAGCAGTTCTTC.

The table lists this clonotype with many counts. This sequence joins TRBV28 and TRBJ2-6, with D unresolved. The CDR3 is 13 residues long. The germline V gene has CDR1 MDHEN and CDR2 SYDVKM. V was pared by 4 bases and J by 3 bases, with 4 bases between. This chain's CDR3 is CASSSGGANVLTF. The CDR3 bases are TGTGCCAGCAGTTCGGGTGGGGCCAACGTCCTGACTTTC. The variable domain in full, with the rest retrieved from reference TRBV28 and TRBJ2-6, is DVKVTQSSRYLVKRTGEKVFLECVQDMDHENMFWYRQDPGLGLRLIYFSYDVKMKEKGDIPEGYSVSREKKERFSLILESASTNQTSMYLCASSSGGANVLTFGAGSRLTVL.

The rearrangement joins TRBV12-3 or TRBV12-4 to TRBJ1-2; no clear D. Trimming removed 2 bases from V and 8 bases from J, with 18 bases in between. The CDR3 extends over 15 amino acids. The CDR3 reads CASSLKFSGIRGYTF. The CDR3 region has the DNA TGTGCCAGCAGTTTAAAATTTTCGGGGATTAGAGGCTACACCTTC.

The chain has TRBV7-2 and TRBJ2-7; no reliable D call. V was shortened by 5 bases and J by 0 bases, with 8 bases between the two germline ends. CDR3 length equals 13 residues. Germline lookup yields CDR1 SGHTA and CDR2 FQGNSA. CDR3 nucleotide sequence: TGTGCCAGCAGCACCCCCAGCTCCTACGAGCAGTACTTC. Translated, it gives CASSTPSSYEQYF.

Remarks on this clonotype: This could be a read error, since a much larger clone is one nucleotide away. The chain uses TRBV25-1 and TRBJ2-3; 10 positions agree with TRBD1. Trimming cost V 3 bases and J 2 bases; bases outside gene matches: 2. This CDR3 spans 15 amino acids. Germline CDR1 and CDR2: MGHDK and SYGVNS. In DNA form, the CDR3 reads TGTGCCAGCAGTGACAGACAGGGGGCCACAGATACGCAGTATTTT. Its translation: CASSDRQGATDTQYF.

At least ten counts were recorded for this clonotype. This sequence joins TRBV7-2 and TRBJ1-2, with a tentative D call TRBD1 (5 bases). There are 15 residues in the CDR3. Trimming removed 1 base from V and 0 bases from J, with 9 bases in between. CDR1 is SGHTA and CDR2 is FQGNSA in the germline V gene. The CDR3 protein is CASSLVTGTNYGYTF. The CDR3 nucleotides read TGTGCCAGCAGCTTAGTTACAGGAACTAACTATGGCTACACCTTC.

For this clonotype: This clone may be a read error of a much larger clone one base away. This chain connects TRBV12-3 or TRBV12-4 to TRBJ2-3; D gene unclear. The CDR3 contains 14 residues. The V end lost 6 bases, the J end lost 2 bases, and 12 bases lay between the germline ends. The CDR3 protein is CASSNRNHTDTQYF. The CDR3 DNA is TGTGCCAGCAGCAACCGGAACCACACAGATACGCAGTATTTT.

This clonotype was counted at least ten times. The chain joins TRBV5-1 to TRBJ2-5; D may be TRBD1 (6 bases). The germline V gene has CDR1 SGHRS and CDR2 YFSETQ. The CDR3 totals 15 residues. Trimming removed 0 bases at V and 0 bases at J, with 9 bases between. For the CDR3, the DNA is TGCGCCAGCAGCTTGGGGACAGAGTACCAAGAGACCCAGTACTTC. Translating it yields CASSLGTEYQETQYF.

This clonotype has only a few counts. The chain recombines TRBV29-1 with TRBJ2-3; 9 bases agree with TRBD2. V gave up 7 bases and J gave up 4 bases; unmatched junction bases: 9. Germline lookup yields CDR1 SQVTM and CDR2 ANQGSEA. The CDR3 has 14 residues. The CDR3 DNA sequence: TGCAGCGCCCAGCGGGGGGCCGAACCAGATACGCAGTATTTT. Its translation: CSAQRGAEPDTQYF.

This chain links TRBV4-1 with TRBJ1-4; a weak D match, TRBD1 (5 bases). The CDR3 covers 15 residues. Per the germline V gene, CDR1 is MGHRA and CDR2 is YSYEKL. Trimming took 0 bases from V and 8 from J, leaving 13 bases between them. As DNA, the CDR3 is TGCGCCAGCAGCCAAGATCCGGCAGGGTTGGAAAAACTGTTTTTT. Amino acids: CASSQDPAGLEKLFF.

This clonotype was recorded at least ten times. This chain links TRBV29-1 with TRBJ1-1; unclear D gene. This CDR3 contains 8 residues. From germline, CDR1 is SQVTM and CDR2 ANQGSEA. CDR3 region: CRSERAFF. The CDR3 DNA reads as TGCAGGTCGGAGAGGGCTTTCTTT.